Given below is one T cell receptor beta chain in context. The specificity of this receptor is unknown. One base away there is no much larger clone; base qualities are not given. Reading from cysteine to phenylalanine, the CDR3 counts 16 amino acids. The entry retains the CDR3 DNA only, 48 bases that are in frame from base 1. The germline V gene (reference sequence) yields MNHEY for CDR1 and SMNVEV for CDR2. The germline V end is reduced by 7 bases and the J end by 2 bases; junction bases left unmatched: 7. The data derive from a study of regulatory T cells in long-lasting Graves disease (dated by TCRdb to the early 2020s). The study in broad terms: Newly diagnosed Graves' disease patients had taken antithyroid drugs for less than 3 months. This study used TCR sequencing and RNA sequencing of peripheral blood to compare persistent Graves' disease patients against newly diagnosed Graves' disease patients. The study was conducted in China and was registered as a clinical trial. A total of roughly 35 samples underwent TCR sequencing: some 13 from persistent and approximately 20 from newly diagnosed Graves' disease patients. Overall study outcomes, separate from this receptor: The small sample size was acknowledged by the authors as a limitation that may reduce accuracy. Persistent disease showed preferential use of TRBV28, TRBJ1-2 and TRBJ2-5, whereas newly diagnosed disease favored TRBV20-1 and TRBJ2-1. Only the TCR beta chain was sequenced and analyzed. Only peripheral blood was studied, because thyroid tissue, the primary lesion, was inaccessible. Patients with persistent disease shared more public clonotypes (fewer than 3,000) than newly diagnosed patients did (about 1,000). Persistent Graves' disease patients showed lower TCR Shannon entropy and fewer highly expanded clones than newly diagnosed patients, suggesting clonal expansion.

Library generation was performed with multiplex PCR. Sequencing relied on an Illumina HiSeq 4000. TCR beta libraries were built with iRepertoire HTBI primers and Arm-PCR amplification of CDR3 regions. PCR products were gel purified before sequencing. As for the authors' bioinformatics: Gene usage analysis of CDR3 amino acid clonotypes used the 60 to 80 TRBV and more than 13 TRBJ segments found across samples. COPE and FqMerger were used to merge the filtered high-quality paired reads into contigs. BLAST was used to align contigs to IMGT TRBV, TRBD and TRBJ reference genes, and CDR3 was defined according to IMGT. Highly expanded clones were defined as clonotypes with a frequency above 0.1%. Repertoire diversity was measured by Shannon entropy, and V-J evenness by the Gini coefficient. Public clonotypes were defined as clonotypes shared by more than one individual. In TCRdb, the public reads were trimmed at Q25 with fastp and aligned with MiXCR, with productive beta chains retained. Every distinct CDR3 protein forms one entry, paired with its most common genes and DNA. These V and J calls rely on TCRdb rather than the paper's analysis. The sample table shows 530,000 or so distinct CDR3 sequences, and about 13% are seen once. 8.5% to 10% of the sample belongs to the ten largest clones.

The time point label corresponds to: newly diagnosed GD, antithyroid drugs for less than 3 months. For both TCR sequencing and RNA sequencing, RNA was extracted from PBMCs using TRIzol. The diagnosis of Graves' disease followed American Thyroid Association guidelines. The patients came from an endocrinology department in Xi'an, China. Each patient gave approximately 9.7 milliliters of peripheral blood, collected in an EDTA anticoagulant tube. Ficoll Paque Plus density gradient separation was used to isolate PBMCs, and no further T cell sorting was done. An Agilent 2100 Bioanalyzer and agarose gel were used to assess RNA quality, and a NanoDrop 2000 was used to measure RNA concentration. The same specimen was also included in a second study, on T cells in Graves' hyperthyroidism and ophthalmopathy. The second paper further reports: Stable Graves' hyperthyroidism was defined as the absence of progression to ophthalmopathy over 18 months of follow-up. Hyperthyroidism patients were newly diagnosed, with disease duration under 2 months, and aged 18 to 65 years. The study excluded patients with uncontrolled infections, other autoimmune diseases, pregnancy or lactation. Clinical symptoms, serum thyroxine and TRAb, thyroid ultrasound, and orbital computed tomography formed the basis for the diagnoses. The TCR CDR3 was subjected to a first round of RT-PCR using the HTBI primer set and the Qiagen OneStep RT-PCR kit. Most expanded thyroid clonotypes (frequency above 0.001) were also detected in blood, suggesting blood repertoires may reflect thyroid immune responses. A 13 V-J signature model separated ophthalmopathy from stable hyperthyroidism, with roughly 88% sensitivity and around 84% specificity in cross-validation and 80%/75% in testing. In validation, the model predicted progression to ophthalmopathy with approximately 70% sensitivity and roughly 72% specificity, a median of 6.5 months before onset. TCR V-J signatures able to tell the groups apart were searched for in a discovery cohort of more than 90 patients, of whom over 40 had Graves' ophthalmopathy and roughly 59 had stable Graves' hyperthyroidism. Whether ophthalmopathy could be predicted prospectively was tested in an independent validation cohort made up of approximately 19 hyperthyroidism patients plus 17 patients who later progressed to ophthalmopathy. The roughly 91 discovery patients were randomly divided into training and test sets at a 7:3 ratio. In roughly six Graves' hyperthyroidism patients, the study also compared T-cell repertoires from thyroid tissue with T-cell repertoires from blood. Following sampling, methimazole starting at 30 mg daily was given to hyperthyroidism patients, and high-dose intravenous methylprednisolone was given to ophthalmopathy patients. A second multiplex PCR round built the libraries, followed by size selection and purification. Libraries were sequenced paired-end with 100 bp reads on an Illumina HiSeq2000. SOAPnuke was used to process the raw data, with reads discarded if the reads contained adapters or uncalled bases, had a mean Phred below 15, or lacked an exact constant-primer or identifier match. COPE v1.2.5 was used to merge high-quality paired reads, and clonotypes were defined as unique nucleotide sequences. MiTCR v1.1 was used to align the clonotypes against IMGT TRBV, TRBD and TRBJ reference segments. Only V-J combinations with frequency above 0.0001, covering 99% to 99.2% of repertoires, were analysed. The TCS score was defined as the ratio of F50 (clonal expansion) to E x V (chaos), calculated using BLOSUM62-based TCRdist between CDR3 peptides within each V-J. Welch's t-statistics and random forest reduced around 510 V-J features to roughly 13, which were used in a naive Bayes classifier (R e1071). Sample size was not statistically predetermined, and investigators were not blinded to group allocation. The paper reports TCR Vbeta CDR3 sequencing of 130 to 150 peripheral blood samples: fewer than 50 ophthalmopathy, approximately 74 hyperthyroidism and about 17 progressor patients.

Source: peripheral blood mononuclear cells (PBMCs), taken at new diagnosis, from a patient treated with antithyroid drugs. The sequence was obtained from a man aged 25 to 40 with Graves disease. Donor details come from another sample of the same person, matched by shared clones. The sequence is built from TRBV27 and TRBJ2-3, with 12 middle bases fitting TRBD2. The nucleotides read TGTGCCAGCACTCCGCGGACTAGCGGGGCCACAGATACGCAGTATTTT. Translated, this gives CASTPRTSGATDTQYF.